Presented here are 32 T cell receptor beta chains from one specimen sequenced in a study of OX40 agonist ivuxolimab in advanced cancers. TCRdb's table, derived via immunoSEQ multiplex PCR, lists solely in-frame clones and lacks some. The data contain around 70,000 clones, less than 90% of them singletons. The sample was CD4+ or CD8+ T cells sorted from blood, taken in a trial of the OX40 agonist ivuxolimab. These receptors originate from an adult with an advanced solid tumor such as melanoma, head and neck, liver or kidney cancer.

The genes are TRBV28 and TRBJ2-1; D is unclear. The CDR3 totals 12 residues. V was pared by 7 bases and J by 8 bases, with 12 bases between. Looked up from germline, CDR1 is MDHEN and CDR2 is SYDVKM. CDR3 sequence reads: CASMVGIYEQFF. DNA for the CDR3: TGTGCCAGCATGGTGGGAATATATGAGCAGTTCTTC.

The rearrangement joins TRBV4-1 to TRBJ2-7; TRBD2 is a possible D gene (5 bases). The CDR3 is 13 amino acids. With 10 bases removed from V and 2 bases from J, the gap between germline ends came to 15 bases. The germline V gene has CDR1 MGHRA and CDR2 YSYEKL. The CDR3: CATKKTGTYEQYF. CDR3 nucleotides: TGCGCCACAAAAAAGACGGGAACCTACGAGCAGTACTTC.

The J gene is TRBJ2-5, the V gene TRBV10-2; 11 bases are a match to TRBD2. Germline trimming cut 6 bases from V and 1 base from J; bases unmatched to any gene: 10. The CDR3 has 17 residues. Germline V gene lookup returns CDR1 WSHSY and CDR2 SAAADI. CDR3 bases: TGCGCCAGCAGCGGGCTAGCGGGAGGTAGTCGCCAAGAGACCCAGTACTTC. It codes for CASSGLAGGSRQETQYF.

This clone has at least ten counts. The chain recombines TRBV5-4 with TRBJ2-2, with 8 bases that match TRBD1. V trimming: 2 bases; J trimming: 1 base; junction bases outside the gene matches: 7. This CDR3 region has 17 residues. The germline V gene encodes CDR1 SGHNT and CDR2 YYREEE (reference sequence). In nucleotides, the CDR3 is TGTGCCAGCAGCTTCCCGCCCGGGACAGGGAACACCGGGGAGCTGTTTTTT. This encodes CASSFPPGTGNTGELFF.

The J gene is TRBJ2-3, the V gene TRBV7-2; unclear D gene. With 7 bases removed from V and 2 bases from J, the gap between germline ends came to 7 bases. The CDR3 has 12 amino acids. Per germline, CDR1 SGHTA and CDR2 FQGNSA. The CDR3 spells CASNGDTDTQYF. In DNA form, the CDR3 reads TGTGCCAGCAACGGCGACACAGATACGCAGTATTTT.

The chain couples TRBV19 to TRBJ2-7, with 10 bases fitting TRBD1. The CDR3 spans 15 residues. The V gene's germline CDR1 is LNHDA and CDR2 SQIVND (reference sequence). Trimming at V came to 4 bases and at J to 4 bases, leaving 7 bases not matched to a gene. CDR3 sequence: CASSTGQGVEYEQYF. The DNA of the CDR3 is TGTGCCAGTAGTACAGGACAGGGGGTAGAATACGAGCAGTACTTC.

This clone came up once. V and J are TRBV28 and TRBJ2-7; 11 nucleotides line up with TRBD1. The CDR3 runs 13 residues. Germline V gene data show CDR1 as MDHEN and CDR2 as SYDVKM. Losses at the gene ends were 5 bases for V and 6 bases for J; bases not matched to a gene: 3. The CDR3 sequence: CASSKGQGGEQYF. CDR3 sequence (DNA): TGTGCCAGCAGTAAGGGACAGGGGGGCGAGCAGTACTTC.

The CDR3 spells CASSLTGIGAGELFF. In DNA, the CDR3 is TGTGCCAGCAGCTTAACGGGTATAGGGGCCGGGGAGCTGTTTTTT. This chain links TRBV7-3 with TRBJ2-2, with a tentative D call TRBD1 (5 bases). The germline V gene has CDR1 SGHTA and CDR2 FQGTGA. V gave up 0 bases and J gave up 6 bases, with 11 bases separating them. This CDR3 is built from 15 residues.

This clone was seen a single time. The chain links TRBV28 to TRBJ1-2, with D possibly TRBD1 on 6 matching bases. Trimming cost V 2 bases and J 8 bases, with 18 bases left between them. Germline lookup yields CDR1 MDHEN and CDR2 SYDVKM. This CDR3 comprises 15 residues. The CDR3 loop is CASSLHVRTVRGYTF. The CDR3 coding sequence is TGTGCCAGCAGTTTACACGTCCGGACAGTCAGGGGCTACACCTTC.

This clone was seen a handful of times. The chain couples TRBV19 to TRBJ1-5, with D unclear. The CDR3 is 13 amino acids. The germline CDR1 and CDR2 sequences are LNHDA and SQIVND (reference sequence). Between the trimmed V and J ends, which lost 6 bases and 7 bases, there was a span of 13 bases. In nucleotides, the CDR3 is TGTGCCAGTAGGACAACCCAGGAGCAGCCCCAGCATTTT. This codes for CASRTTQEQPQHF.

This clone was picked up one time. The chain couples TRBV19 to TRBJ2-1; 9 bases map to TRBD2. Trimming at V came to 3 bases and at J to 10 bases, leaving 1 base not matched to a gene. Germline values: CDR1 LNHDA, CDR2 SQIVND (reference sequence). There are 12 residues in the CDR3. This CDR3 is CASSISGREQFF. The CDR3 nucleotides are TGTGCCAGTAGTATTAGCGGGAGAGAGCAGTTCTTC.

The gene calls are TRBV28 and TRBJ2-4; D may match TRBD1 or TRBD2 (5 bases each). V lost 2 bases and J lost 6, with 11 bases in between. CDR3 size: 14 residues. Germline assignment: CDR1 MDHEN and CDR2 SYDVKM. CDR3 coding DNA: TGTGCCAGCAGTTTAAAGGCAGGGACAAACATTCAGTACTTC. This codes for CASSLKAGTNIQYF. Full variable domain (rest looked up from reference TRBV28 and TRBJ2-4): DVKVTQSSRYLVKRTGEKVFLECVQDMDHENMFWYRQDPGLGLRLIYFSYDVKMKEKGDIPEGYSVSREKKERFSLILESASTNQTSMYLCASSLKAGTNIQYFGAGTRLSVL.

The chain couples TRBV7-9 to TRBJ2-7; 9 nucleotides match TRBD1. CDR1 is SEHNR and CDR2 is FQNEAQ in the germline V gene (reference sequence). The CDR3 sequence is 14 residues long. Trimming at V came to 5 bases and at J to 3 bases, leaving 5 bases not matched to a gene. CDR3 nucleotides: TGTGCCAGCAGCCCCGGGACAGGGATCTACGAGCAGTACTTC. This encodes CASSPGTGIYEQYF. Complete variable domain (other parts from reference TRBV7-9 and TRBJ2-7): DTGVSQNPRHKITKRGQNVTFRCDPISEHNRLYWYRQTLGQGPEFLTYFQNEAQLEKSRLLSDRFSAERPKGSFSTLEIQRTEQGDSAMYLCASSPGTGIYEQYFGPGTRLTVT.

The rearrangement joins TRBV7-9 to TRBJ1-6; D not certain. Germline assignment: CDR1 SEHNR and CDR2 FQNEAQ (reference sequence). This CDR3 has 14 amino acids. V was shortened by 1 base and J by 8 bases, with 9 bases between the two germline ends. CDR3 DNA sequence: TGTGCCAGCAGCTTAGTGGACGGCGATTCACCCCTCCACTTT. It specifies CASSLVDGDSPLHF.

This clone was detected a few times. CDR3 nucleotides: TGTGCCAGTAACCTTGACATGAACACTGAAGCTTTCTTT. It encodes CASNLDMNTEAFF. V usage is TRBV7-2 and J usage is TRBJ1-1; D uncertain. This CDR3 is 13 amino acids long. V was shortened by 9 bases and J by 0 bases, with 11 bases between the two germline ends. Germline V gene sequence: CDR1 SGHTA, CDR2 FQGNSA.

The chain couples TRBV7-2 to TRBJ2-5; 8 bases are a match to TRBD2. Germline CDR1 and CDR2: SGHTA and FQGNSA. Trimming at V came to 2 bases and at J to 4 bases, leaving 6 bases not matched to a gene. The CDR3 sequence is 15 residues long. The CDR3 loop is CASSLSSGSGETQYF. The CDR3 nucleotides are TGTGCCAGCAGCTTATCAAGCGGGAGCGGAGAGACCCAGTACTTC. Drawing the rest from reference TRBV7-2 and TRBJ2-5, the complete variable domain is GAGVSQSPSNKVTEKGKDVELRCDPISGHTALYWYRQSLGQGLEFLIYFQGNSAPDKSGLPSDRFSAERTGGSVSTLTIQRTQQEDSAVYLCASSLSSGSGETQYFGPGTRLLVL.

The CDR3: CASSHTTGRDTQYF. CDR3 DNA: TGTGCCAGCAGTCACACTACAGGGAGAGATACGCAGTATTTT. The chain recombines TRBV6-5 with TRBJ2-3; D perhaps matches TRBD1 (6 bases). The V end lost 5 bases, the J end lost 5 bases, and 14 bases lay between the germline ends. CDR1 and CDR2 from the germline V gene are MNHEY and SVGAGI. The CDR3 totals 14 residues.

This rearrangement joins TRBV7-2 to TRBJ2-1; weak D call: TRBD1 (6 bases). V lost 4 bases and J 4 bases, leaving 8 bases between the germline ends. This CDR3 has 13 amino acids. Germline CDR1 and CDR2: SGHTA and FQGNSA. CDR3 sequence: CASSYDRYNEQFF. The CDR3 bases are TGTGCCAGCAGCTACGACAGGTACAATGAGCAGTTCTTC.

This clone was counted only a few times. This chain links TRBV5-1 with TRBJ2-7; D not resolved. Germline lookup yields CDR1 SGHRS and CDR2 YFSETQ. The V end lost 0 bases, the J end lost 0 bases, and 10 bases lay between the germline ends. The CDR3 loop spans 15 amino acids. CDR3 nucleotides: TGCGCCAGCAGCTTGGAACAGACCAACTCCTACGAGCAGTACTTC. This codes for CASSLEQTNSYEQYF.

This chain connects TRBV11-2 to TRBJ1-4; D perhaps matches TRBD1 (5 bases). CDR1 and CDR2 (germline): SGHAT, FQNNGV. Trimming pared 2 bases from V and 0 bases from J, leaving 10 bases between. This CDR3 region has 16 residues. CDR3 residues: CASSLLPGATNEKLFF. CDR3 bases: TGTGCCAGCAGCTTACTCCCGGGGGCAACTAATGAAAAACTGTTTTTT.

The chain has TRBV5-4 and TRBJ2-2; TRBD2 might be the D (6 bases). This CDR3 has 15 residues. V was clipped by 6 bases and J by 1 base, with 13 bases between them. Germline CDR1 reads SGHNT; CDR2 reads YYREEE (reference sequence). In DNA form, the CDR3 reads TGTGCCAGCAACCCCGGGCGGGGGAACACCGGGGAGCTGTTTTTT. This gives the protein CASNPGRGNTGELFF.

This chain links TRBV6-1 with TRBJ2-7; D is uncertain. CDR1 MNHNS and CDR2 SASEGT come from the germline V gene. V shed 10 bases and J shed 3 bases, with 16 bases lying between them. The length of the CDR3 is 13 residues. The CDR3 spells CATTFEIGYEQYF. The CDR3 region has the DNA TGTGCCACCACTTTCGAGATCGGCTACGAGCAGTACTTC.

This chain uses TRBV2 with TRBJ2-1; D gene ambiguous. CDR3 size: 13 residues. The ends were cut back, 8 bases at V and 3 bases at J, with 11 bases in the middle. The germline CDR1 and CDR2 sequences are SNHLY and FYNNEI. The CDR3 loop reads CASGVWSYNEQFF. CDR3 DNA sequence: TGTGCCAGCGGCGTATGGAGCTACAATGAGCAGTTCTTC.

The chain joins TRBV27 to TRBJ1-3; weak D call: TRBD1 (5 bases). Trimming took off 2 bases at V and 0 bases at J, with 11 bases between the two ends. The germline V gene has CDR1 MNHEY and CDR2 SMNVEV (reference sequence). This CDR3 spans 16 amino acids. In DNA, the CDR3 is TGTGCCAGCAGTTTAGGGGGGGGATTCTCTGGAAACACCATATATTTT. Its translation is CASSLGGGFSGNTIYF.

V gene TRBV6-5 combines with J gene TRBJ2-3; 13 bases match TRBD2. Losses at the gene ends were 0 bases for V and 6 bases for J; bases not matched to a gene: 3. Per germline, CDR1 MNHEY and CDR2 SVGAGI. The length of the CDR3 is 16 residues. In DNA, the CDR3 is TGTGCCAGCAGTTACTCGACACTAGCGGGGGGGGATACGCAGTATTTT. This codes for CASSYSTLAGGDTQYF.

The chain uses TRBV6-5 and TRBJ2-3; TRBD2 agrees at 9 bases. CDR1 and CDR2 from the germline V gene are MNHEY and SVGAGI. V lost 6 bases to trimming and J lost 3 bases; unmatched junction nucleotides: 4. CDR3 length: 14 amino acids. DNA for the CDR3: TGTGCCAGCAGACCGGGACTAGCTACAGATACGCAGTATTTT. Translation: CASRPGLATDTQYF.

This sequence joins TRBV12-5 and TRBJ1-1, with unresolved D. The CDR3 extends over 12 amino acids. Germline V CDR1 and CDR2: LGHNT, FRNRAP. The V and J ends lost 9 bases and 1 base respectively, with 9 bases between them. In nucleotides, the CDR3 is TGTGCTAGGCAGTCTGAGAACACTGAAGCTTTCTTT. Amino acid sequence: CARQSENTEAFF.

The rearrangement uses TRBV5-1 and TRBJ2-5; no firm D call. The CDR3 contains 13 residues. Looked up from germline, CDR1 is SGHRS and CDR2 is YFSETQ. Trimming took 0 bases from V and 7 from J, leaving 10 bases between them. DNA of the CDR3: TGCGCCAGCAGCTTGGCGCACACGAGGACCCAGTACTTC. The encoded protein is CASSLAHTRTQYF.

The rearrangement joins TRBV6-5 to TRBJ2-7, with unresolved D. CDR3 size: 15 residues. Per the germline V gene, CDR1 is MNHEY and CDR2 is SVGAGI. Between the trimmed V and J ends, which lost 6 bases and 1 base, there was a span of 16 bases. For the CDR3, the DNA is TGTGCCAGCAGCCCAGCCTTGGATCAATCCTACGAGCAGTACTTC. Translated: CASSPALDQSYEQYF.

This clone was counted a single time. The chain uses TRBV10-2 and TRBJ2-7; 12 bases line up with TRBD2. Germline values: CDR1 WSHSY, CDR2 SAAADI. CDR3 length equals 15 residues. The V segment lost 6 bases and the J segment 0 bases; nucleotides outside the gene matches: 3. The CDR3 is CASRLAGGSSYEQYF. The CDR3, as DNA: TGCGCCAGCAGGCTAGCGGGAGGGAGCTCCTACGAGCAGTACTTC.

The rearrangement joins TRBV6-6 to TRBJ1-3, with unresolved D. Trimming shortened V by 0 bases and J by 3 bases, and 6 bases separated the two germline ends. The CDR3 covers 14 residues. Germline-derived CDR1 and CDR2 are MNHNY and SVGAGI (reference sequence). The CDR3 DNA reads TGTGCCAGCAGTTACTCAGAAAGTGGAAACACCATATATTTT. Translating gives CASSYSESGNTIYF.

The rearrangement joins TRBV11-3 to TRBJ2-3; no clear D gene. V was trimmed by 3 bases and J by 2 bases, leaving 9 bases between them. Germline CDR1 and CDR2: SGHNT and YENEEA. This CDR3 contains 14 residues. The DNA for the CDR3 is TGTGCCAGCAGCTTGGGTCTACTCACAGATACGCAGTATTTT. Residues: CASSLGLLTDTQYF.